What follows describes a single TCR beta chain. Its antigen is still unknown. The record has no base qualities; no much larger clone is one base away. The junction carries 9 bases between V and J, which are trimmed by 3 bases and 9 bases respectively. There are 12 amino acids in the CDR3, from cysteine to phenylalanine inclusive. Only the CDR3 region is kept as DNA, spanning 36 bases read in frame from base 1. Participants in the prospective study were enrolled through a virtual design, were aged roughly 18 to 100 years, and lived in approximately 25 United States geographic areas. Cohort assignment in the prospective study relied on participant-reported clinical history from a screening survey and a study questionnaire. For ImmuneRACE Cohort 3, a participant was defined as recovered based on two consecutive negative NP/OP PCR tests, clearance by a healthcare professional, or resolution of symptoms. In the prospective study, whole blood, serum and a nasopharyngeal or oropharyngeal swab were collected from each participant by mobile phlebotomists. Additional blood draws and questionnaires over an approximately 2-month period could optionally be provided by prospective study participants. Blood samples from the prospective study were shipped frozen or at room temperature prior to DNA extraction.

This sample was included in a study of blood T cell repertoires in COVID-19 (dated by TCRdb to 2020 to 2021). Regarding the study in general: Samples covering the acute and convalescent phases of COVID-19 were provided by collaborators in the United States, Italy and Spain. The prospective study material was composed of cDNA or gDNA derived from T cells, B-cell-depleted T cells, or PBMCs. The samples were drawn from the first 160 participants of the ongoing ImmuneRACE study and from 1,254 subjects provided by 6 global collaborators. The repertoires were made available in a free public database intended to serve as a resource for research on the immune response to SARS-CoV-2. Where available, HLA class I and class II types were obtained from metadata supplied by the sample provider rather than from assay-based typing. The sample metadata nearly always contained a de-identified subject ID, COVID-19 status, age in years and sex. The dataset comprised deeply sampled blood TCRbeta repertoires from subjects exposed to, actively infected with, or recovered from COVID-19.

Findings and caveats that apply to the study as a whole: Clinical and demographic metadata were provided uncurated, with the amount varying by source and participant.

The immunoSEQ Assay, a bias-controlled multiplex PCR, was used to amplify TCRbeta CDR3 regions from genomic DNA. As for the original processing: The number of nucleated cells in each sample was estimated from the amplification of reference gene primers within the assay. To quantify the absolute abundance of each unique TCRbeta CDR3 rearrangement, sequence reads were collapsed and filtered. Productive Simpson clonality was computed per sample as the square root of Simpson's diversity index over productive rearrangements. Here the immuneACCESS table is served through TCRdb, limited to in-frame sequences with V and J called. Missing clones are a known gap in these copies; in checked studies unresolved V genes cover under half, and the rest lacks a known reason. V, J and clone size reflect that table, while D and trimming were determined from the DNA. The sample data list approximately 200,000 clones, and 70% to 90% of these were observed just once. The ten largest clones take up 9.2% of the sample.

The specimen sequenced was PBMCs or T cells enriched from blood (not recorded which). The rearranged chain carries TRBV12-3 or TRBV12-4 and TRBJ1-5; the D gene lacks a confident call. The sequence was obtained from a man aged 40-50 years who had recovered from COVID-19. CDR3 protein: CASSFSSGPQHF. The DNA sequence is TGTGCCAGCAGTTTCTCTTCGGGGCCCCAGCATTTT.